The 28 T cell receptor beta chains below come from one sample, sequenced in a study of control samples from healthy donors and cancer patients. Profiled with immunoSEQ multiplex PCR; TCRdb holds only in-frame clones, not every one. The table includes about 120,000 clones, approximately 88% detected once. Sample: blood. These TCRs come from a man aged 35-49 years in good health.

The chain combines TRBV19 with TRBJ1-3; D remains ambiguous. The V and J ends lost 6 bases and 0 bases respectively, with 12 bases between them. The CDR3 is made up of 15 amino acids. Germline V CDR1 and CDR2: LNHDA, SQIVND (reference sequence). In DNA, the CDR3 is TGTGCCAGTAGATCGACGGTATCCTCTGGAAACACCATATATTTT. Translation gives CASRSTVSSGNTIYF.

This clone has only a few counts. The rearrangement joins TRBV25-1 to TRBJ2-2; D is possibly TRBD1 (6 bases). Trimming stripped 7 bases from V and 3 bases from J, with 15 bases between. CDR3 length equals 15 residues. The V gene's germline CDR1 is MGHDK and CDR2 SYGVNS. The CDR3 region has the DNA TGTGCCAGCAATCAGGGGACGCTCCACACCGGGGAGCTGTTTTTT. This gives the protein CASNQGTLHTGELFF.

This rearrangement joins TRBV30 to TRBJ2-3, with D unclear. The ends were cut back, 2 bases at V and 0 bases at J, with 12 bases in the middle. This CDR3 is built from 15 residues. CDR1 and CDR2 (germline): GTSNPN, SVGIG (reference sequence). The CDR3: CAWSWIESSTDTQYF. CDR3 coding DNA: TGTGCCTGGAGTTGGATAGAGTCCAGCACAGATACGCAGTATTTT.

The CDR3 DNA reads as TGTGCCAGCTCATCCGACAGATTAAATTCACCCCTCCACTTT. Amino acids: CASSSDRLNSPLHF. The chain recombines TRBV18 with TRBJ1-6, with D perhaps matching TRBD1 (5 bases). CDR3 size: 14 residues. Germline-derived CDR1 and CDR2 are KGHSH and LQKENI. V lost 5 bases, J lost 7 bases, and 12 bases lay in between.

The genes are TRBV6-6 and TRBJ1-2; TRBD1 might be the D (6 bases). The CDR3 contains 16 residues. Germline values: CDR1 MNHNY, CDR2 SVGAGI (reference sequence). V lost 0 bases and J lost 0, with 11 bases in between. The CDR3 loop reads CASSYSRQATNYGYTF. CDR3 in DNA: TGTGCCAGCAGTTACTCGAGACAGGCAACTAACTATGGCTACACCTTC.

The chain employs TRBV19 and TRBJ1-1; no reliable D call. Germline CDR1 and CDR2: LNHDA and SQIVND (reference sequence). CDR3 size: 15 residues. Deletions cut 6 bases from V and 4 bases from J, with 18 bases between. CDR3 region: CASRGGRQGFTEAFF. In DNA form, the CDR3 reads TGTGCCAGTAGGGGAGGACGTCAAGGCTTCACTGAAGCTTTCTTT.

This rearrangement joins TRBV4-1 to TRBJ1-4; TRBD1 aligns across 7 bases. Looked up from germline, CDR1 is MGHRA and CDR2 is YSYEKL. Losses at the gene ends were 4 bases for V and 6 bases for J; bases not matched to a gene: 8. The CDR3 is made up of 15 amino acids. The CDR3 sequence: CASSRAGGADEKLFF. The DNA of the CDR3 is TGCGCCAGCAGCCGGGCAGGGGGGGCGGATGAAAAACTGTTTTTT.

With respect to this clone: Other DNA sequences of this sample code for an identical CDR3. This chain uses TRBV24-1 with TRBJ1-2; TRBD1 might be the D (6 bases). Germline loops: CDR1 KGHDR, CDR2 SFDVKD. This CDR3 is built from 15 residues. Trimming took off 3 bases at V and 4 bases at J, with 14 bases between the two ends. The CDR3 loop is CATSDGQHPPYGYTF. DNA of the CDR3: TGTGCCACCAGTGATGGACAGCATCCTCCCTATGGCTACACCTTC.

The CDR3 is CASSRSQGASGNTIYF. DNA of the CDR3: TGTGCCAGTAGTCGGAGCCAGGGGGCCTCTGGAAACACCATATATTTT. The chain employs TRBV19 and TRBJ1-3; 8 bases align to TRBD1. Per germline, CDR1 LNHDA and CDR2 SQIVND (reference sequence). CDR3 length: 16 amino acids. V shed 5 bases and J 0 bases; nucleotides not matched to a gene: 6.

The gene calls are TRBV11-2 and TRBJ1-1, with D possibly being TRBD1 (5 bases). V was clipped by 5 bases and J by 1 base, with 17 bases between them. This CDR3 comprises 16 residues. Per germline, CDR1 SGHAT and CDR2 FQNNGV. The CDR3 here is CASSPITGVRNTEAFF. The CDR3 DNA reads TGTGCCAGCAGCCCAATTACGGGGGTACGGAACACTGAAGCTTTCTTT.

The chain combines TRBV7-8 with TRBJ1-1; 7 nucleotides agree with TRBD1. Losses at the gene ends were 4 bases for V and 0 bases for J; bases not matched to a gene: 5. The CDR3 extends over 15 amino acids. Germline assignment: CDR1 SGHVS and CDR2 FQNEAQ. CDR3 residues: CASSSGQSMNTEAFF. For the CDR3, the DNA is TGTGCCAGCAGCTCGGGACAGTCCATGAACACTGAAGCTTTCTTT.

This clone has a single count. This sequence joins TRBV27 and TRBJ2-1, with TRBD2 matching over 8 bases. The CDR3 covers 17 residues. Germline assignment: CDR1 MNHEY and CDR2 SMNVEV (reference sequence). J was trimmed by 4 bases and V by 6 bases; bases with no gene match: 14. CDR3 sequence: CASSISPGLGIYNEQFF. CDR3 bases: TGTGCCAGCAGCATTTCGCCGGGACTAGGGATTTACAATGAGCAGTTCTTC.

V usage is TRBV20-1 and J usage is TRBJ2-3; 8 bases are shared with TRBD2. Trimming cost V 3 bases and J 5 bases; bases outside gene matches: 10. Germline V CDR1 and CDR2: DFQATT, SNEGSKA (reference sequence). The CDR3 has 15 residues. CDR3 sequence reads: CSASSLAGTIDTQYF. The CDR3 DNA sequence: TGCAGTGCTAGTTCCCTAGCGGGCACCATAGATACGCAGTATTTT.

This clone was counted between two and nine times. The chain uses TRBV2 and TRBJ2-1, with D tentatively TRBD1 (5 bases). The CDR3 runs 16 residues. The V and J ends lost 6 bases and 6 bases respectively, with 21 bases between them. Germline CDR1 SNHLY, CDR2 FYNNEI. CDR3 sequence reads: CASSGPAGIVSNEQFF. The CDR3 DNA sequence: TGTGCCAGCAGCGGGCCGGCAGGGATCGTTTCCAATGAGCAGTTCTTC. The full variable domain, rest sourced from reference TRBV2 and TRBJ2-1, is EPEVTQTPSHQVTQMGQEVILRCVPISNHLYFYWYRQILGQKVEFLVSFYNNEISEKSEIFDDQFSVERPDGSNFTLKIRSTKLEDSAMYFCASSGPAGIVSNEQFFGPGTRLTVL.

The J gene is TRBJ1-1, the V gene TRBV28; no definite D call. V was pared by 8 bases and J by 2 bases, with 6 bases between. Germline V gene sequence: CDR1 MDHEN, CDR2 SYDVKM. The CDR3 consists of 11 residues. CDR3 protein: CASCSNTEAFF. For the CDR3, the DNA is TGTGCCAGCTGCAGTAACACTGAAGCTTTCTTT.

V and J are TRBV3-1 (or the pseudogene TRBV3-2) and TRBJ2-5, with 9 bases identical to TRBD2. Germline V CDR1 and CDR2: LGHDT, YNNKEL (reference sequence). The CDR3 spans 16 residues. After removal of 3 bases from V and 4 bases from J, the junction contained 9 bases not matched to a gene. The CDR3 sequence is CASSHPSGVGAETQYF. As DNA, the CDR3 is TGTGCCAGCAGCCATCCTAGCGGGGTTGGTGCAGAGACCCAGTACTTC.

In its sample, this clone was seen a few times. In nucleotides, the CDR3 is TGCAGTGCTAGTGACGCAAACTCTGGAAACACCATATATTTT. Translated, it gives CSASDANSGNTIYF. J is TRBJ1-3 and V is TRBV20-1; D unresolved. Germline V gene sequence: CDR1 DFQATT, CDR2 SNEGSKA (reference sequence). This CDR3 comprises 14 residues. Trimming removed 3 bases at V and 0 bases at J, with 9 bases between.

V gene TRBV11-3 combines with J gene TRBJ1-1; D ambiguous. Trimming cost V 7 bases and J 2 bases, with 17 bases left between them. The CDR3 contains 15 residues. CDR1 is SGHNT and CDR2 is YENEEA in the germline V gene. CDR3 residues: CASNPAPGDNTEAFF. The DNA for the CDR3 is TGTGCCAGCAACCCAGCCCCCGGGGATAACACTGAAGCTTTCTTT. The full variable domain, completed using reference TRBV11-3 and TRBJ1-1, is EAGVVQSPRYKIIEKKQPVAFWCNPISGHNTLYWYLQNLGQGPELLIRYENEEAVDDSQLPKDRFSAERLKGVDSTLKIQPAELGDSAVYLCASNPAPGDNTEAFFGQGTRLTVV.

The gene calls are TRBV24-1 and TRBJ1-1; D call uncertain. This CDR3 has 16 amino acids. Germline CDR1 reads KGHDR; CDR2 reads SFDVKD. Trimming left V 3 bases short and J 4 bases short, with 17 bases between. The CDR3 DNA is TGTGCCACCAGTGATCCTAGCTCTGGTGAGGGCACTGAAGCTTTCTTT. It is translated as CATSDPSSGEGTEAFF.

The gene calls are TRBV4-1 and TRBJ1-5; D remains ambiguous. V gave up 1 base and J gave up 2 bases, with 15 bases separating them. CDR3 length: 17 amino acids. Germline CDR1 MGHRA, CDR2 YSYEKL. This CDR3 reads CASSQVQPRGGNQPQHF. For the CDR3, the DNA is TGCGCCAGCAGCCAAGTTCAGCCCCGCGGCGGCAATCAGCCCCAGCATTTT.

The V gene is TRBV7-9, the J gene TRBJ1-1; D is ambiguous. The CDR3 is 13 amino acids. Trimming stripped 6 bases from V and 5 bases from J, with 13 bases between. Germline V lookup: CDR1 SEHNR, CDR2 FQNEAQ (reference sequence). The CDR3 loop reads CASRHDSDTEAFF. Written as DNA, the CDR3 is TGTGCCAGCAGACATGATTCGGATACTGAAGCTTTCTTT.

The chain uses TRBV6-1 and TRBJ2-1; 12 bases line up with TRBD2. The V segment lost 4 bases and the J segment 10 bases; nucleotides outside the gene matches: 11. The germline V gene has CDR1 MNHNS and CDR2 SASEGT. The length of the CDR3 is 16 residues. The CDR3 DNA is TGTGCCAGCAGTGCTAGGTCTAGCGGGGGGGCCGGCGAGCAGTTCTTC. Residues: CASSARSSGGAGEQFF.

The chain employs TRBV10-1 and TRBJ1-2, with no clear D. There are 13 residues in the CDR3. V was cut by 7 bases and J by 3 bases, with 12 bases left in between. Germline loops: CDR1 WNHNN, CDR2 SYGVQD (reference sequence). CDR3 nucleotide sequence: TGCGCCAGCACTCAAGGCAAATACTATGGCTACACCTTC. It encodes CASTQGKYYGYTF.

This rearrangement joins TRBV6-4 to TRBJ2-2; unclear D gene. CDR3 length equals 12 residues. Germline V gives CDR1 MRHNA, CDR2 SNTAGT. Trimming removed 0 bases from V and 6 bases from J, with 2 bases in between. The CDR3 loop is CASSDSAGELFF. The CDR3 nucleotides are TGTGCCAGCAGTGACTCGGCCGGGGAGCTGTTTTTT.

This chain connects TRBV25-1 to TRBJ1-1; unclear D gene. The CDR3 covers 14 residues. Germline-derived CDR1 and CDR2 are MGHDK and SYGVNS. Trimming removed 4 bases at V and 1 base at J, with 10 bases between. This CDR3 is CASSGSTGNTEAFF. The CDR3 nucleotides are TGTGCCAGCAGTGGCTCTACGGGGAACACTGAAGCTTTCTTT.

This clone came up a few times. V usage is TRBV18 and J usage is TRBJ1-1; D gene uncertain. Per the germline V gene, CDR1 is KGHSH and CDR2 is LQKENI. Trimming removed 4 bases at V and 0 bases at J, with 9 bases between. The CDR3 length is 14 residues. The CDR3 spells CASSRTEMNTEAFF. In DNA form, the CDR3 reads TGTGCCAGCTCACGGACGGAGATGAACACTGAAGCTTTCTTT. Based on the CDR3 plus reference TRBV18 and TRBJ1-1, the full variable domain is NAGVMQNPRHLVRRRGQEARLRCSPMKGHSHVYWYRQLPEEGLKFMVYLQKENIIDESGMPKERFSAEFPKEGPSILRIQQVVRGDSAAYFCASSRTEMNTEAFFGQGTRLTVV.

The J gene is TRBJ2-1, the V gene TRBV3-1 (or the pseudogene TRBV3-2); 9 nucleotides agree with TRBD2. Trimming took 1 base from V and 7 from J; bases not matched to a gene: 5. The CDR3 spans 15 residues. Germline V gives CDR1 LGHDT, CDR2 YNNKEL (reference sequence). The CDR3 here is CASSQGLAGSNEQFF. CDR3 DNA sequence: TGTGCCAGCAGCCAAGGCCTAGCGGGGTCGAATGAGCAGTTCTTC.

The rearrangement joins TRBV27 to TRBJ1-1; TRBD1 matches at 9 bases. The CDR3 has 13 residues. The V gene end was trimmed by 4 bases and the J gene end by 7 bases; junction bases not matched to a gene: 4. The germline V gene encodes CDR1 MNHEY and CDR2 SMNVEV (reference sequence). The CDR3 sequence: CASSSGTGYEAFF. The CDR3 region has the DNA TGTGCCAGCAGTTCCGGGACAGGGTATGAAGCTTTCTTT.